This entry is about one T cell receptor (beta chain). What it binds is unknown. Other DNA sequences of this sample code for an identical CDR3. This entry belongs to a study of shared clonotypes between healthy human individuals. General study findings and limits: Sequencing of the sorted subsets was shown by rarefaction to be incomplete despite large depth. Naive subsets generally had larger estimated richness than memory subsets.

CD8 memory merged CD45RO+ cells and CCR7-negative CD45RA+ TemRA cells into one population. V dropped 4 bases and J dropped 5 bases, with 9 bases sitting between them. CDR1 SGDLS and CDR2 YYNGEE come from the germline V gene. The CDR3 is 12 residues long. Here immunoSEQ multiplex PCR was the method, and the copy in TCRdb shows in-frame clones only, minus some. In the table there are over 95,000 clones, around 65% of which are singletons. This TCR came from a woman aged 25 to 45 in good health. The rearrangement links TRBV9 to TRBJ1-1; D gene unclear. Sequenced: memory CD8+ T cells sorted from blood. Subset of the sample: CD45RO+ cells pooled with CCR7-negative TemRA cells. The CDR3 protein is CASSRGLTEAFF. CDR3 bases: TGTGCCAGCAGCAGAGGGCTGACTGAAGCTTTCTTT.